The 32 T cell receptor beta chains below all came from one sample that was sequenced in a study of cytomegalovirus exposure and HLA in healthy donors. Data came from immunoSEQ multiplex PCR; TCRdb stores just in-frame clones and leaves some out. The table records over 150,000 clones, about 86% of them present only once. The sequenced material came from PBMCs. All receptors derive from a human donor in good health.

The genes are TRBV7-9 and TRBJ2-3; TRBD1 matches 8 bases. The junction had 9 bases not matched to a gene; V was cut back by 3 bases and J by 4 bases. This CDR3 has 16 residues. Germline CDR1 and CDR2: SEHNR and FQNEAQ (reference sequence). CDR3 nucleotides: TGTGCCAGCAGCTTCGCTGGGACAGGTCAGTCAGATACGCAGTATTTT. This codes for CASSFAGTGQSDTQYF.

The rearrangement uses TRBV4-3 and TRBJ2-2; tentative D call: TRBD2 (5 bases). V dropped 4 bases and J dropped 0 bases, with 12 bases sitting between them. The CDR3 covers 16 residues. Looked up from germline, CDR1 is LGHNA and CDR2 is YSLEER. CDR3 bases: TGCGCCAGCAGCCGCGGGCACTCCACGAACACCGGGGAGCTGTTTTTT. It encodes CASSRGHSTNTGELFF.

J is TRBJ1-5 and V is TRBV27, with 8 bases that match TRBD1. V was clipped by 6 bases and J by 2 bases; unmatched bases: 9. CDR1 is MNHEY and CDR2 is SMNVEV in the germline V gene (reference sequence). The CDR3 consists of 16 residues. CDR3 DNA: TGTGCCAGCAGCACAGCCGGACAGGGTGGCAATCAGCCCCAGCATTTT. Protein sequence: CASSTAGQGGNQPQHF.

The V gene is TRBV9, the J gene TRBJ1-2; D is perhaps TRBD1 (6 bases). Germline V gene sequence: CDR1 SGDLS, CDR2 YYNGEE. The CDR3 is 14 amino acids. V gave up 3 bases and J gave up 4 bases, with 13 bases separating them. DNA of the CDR3: TGTGCCAGCAGCGAGGGGGGGGGAACCTATGGCTACACCTTC. Its translation is CASSEGGGTYGYTF.

The CDR3 loop is CASSEAGRPNQPQHF. The CDR3, as DNA: TGTGCCAGCAGTGAAGCAGGCAGGCCCAATCAGCCCCAGCATTTT. J is TRBJ1-5 and V is TRBV6-1; D is unresolved. The germline V and J ends were trimmed by 0 bases and 3 bases, with 9 bases remaining between them. CDR3 length: 15 amino acids. CDR1 is MNHNS and CDR2 is SASEGT in the germline V gene.

The chain has TRBV5-4 and TRBJ2-3, with TRBD2 matching over 8 bases. The germline gives CDR1 SGHNT, CDR2 YYREEE (reference sequence). The CDR3 contains 20 residues. V was pared by 2 bases and J by 1 base, with 18 bases of the junction left unmatched. In nucleotides, the CDR3 is TGTGCCAGCAGCTTCAAGATCCTAGCGGGCGTTAGAGAGCGCACAGATACGCAGTATTTT. The encoded protein is CASSFKILAGVRERTDTQYF. Full variable domain (rest looked up from reference TRBV5-4 and TRBJ2-3): ETGVTQSPTHLIKTRGQQVTLRCSSQSGHNTVSWYQQALGQGPQFIFQYYREEENGRGNFPPRFSGLQFPNYSSELNVNALELDDSALYLCASSFKILAGVRERTDTQYFGPGTRLTVL.

The chain employs TRBV28 and TRBJ1-5; TRBD1 agrees at 8 bases. CDR1 and CDR2 (germline): MDHEN, SYDVKM. This CDR3 is 15 amino acids long. Germline trimming cut 5 bases from V and 7 bases from J; bases unmatched to any gene: 10. CDR3 protein: CASSGQGGGRQPQHF. The CDR3 nucleotides are TGTGCCAGCAGTGGACAGGGTGGGGGCCGACAGCCCCAGCATTTT.

This clone has a handful of counts. V gene TRBV6-1 combines with J gene TRBJ1-2, with TRBD1 identical over 9 bases. V lost 4 bases to trimming and J lost 0 bases; unmatched junction nucleotides: 0. The germline V gene encodes CDR1 MNHNS and CDR2 SASEGT. The CDR3 length is 14 residues. Here the CDR3 DNA reads TGTGCCAGCAGTGGACAGGGGGCTAACTATGGCTACACCTTC. It encodes CASSGQGANYGYTF.

This chain uses TRBV4-3 with TRBJ1-1, with D unclear. V was pared by 1 base and J by 1 base, with 10 bases between. The germline CDR1 and CDR2 sequences are LGHNA and YSLEER. The CDR3 length is 15 residues. The CDR3 nucleotides read TGCGCCAGCAGCCAAGTAGTTTCAGGGAACACTGAAGCTTTCTTT. Its translation is CASSQVVSGNTEAFF.

This clone was detected a few times. CDR3 bases: TGTGCCAGTAGTATTCACAGGGCAAACTATGGCTACACCTTC. Translating it yields CASSIHRANYGYTF. This rearrangement joins TRBV19 to TRBJ1-2; possibly TRBD1 for D (6 bases). This CDR3 contains 14 residues. The germline V and J ends were trimmed by 3 bases and 2 bases, with 10 bases remaining between them. Per the germline V gene, CDR1 is LNHDA and CDR2 is SQIVND (reference sequence).

The chain employs TRBV11-2 and TRBJ2-2, with D perhaps matching TRBD1 (7 bases). Germline CDR1 SGHAT, CDR2 FQNNGV. The CDR3 contains 17 residues. Trimming pared 4 bases from V and 1 base from J, leaving 16 bases between. This CDR3 reads CASSSPRQGGNTGELFF. The DNA of the CDR3 is TGTGCCAGCAGCTCCCCCAGACAGGGAGGGAACACCGGGGAGCTGTTTTTT.

The gene calls are TRBV11-2 and TRBJ2-7; 7 nucleotides align to TRBD2. Unmatched junction bases numbered 11, after V lost 6 bases and J lost 0 bases. Germline V lookup: CDR1 SGHAT, CDR2 FQNNGV. The CDR3 totals 16 residues. The DNA for the CDR3 is TGTGCCAGCAGTAGAAACGGGGGGATGCTCTCCTACGAGCAGTACTTC. It translates to CASSRNGGMLSYEQYF.

The chain employs TRBV5-1 and TRBJ1-4, with unresolved D. The germline V and J ends were trimmed by 0 bases and 2 bases, with 11 bases remaining between them. The CDR3 has 16 residues. The germline gives CDR1 SGHRS, CDR2 YFSETQ. CDR3 DNA sequence: TGCGCCAGCAGCTTGGCCGGTAGTAACACTAATGAAAAACTGTTTTTT. It codes for CASSLAGSNTNEKLFF.

The V and J genes are TRBV27 and TRBJ2-2, with 7 bases aligning to TRBD2. The CDR3 sequence is 16 residues long. The V and J ends lost 7 bases and 1 base, in that order; junction bases with no gene match: 9. CDR1 and CDR2 from the germline V gene are MNHEY and SMNVEV (reference sequence). DNA for the CDR3: TGTGCCAGCACCCGGGAGGCAGCTTTGAACACCGGGGAGCTGTTTTTT. Its protein is CASTREAALNTGELFF.

J is TRBJ1-1 and V is TRBV5-1; 8 bases are shared with TRBD1. This CDR3 has 15 amino acids. CDR1 is SGHRS and CDR2 is YFSETQ in the germline V gene. J was trimmed by 3 bases and V by 2 bases; bases with no gene match: 6. CDR3 DNA: TGCGCCAGCAGCTTTGGACAGGGCTTGGACACTGAAGCTTTCTTT. Its protein product is CASSFGQGLDTEAFF.

The rearrangement joins TRBV7-9 to TRBJ2-2; a weak D match, TRBD2 (7 bases). The germline V and J ends were trimmed by 4 bases and 0 bases, with 18 bases remaining between them. This CDR3 is 18 amino acids long. CDR1 and CDR2 from the germline V gene are SEHNR and FQNEAQ (reference sequence). The CDR3 loop is CASSSLWGGLANTGELFF. The CDR3 region has the DNA TGTGCCAGCAGCTCCTTATGGGGGGGGCTAGCGAACACCGGGGAGCTGTTTTTT.

This clone was seen once. The gene calls are TRBV5-4 and TRBJ1-2; the D is unclear. Germline V gene data show CDR1 as SGHNT and CDR2 as YYREEE (reference sequence). Trimming took 4 bases from V and 1 from J, leaving 8 bases between them. This CDR3 is built from 13 residues. This CDR3 reads CASSPSYNYGYTF. The DNA for the CDR3 is TGTGCCAGCAGCCCGTCTTATAACTATGGCTACACCTTC.

This clone was observed a single time. This sample includes further DNA sequences coding for the same CDR3. The chain carries TRBV7-2 and TRBJ2-7; D is ambiguous. Germline V gene data show CDR1 as SGHTA and CDR2 as FQGNSA. V was cut by 2 bases and J by 4 bases, with 6 bases left in between. CDR3 size: 12 residues. The CDR3 DNA follows: TGTGCCAGCAGCTTATCTAGATACGAGCAGTACTTC. Translation: CASSLSRYEQYF.

This clone was observed once. This chain links TRBV5-4 with TRBJ1-2, with D perhaps TRBD1 (6 bases). This CDR3 has 15 amino acids. The germline gives CDR1 SGHNT, CDR2 YYREEE (reference sequence). The germline V and J ends were trimmed by 2 bases and 4 bases, with 15 bases remaining between them. CDR3 residues: CASSFGFAGAYGYTF. The CDR3 DNA is TGTGCCAGCAGCTTTGGTTTCGCAGGGGCCTATGGCTACACCTTC.

The gene calls are TRBV25-1 and TRBJ2-5; TRBD2 matches 9 bases. Germline trimming cut 3 bases from V and 3 bases from J; bases unmatched to any gene: 11. The CDR3 totals 17 residues. The germline gives CDR1 MGHDK, CDR2 SYGVNS. The CDR3 DNA is TGTGCCAGCAGTGATCCCCGGACTAGCGTAGTAGAAGAGACCCAGTACTTC. This translates into CASSDPRTSVVEETQYF.

The chain carries TRBV10-3 and TRBJ2-3, with 8 bases aligning to TRBD1. Germline assignment: CDR1 ENHRY and CDR2 SYGVKD. CDR3 length: 13 amino acids. The CDR3 nucleotides are TGTGCTGCGGCAAAGCGGACAGGGGATACGCAGTATTTT. This sequence encodes CAAAKRTGDTQYF.

The chain combines TRBV6-1 with TRBJ1-2, with no clear D. Germline-derived CDR1 and CDR2 are MNHNS and SASEGT. The CDR3 contains 13 residues. The ends were cut back, 5 bases at V and 3 bases at J, with 10 bases in the middle. The DNA for the CDR3 is TGTGCCAGCAGTATCGAGACTCACTATGGCTACACCTTC. Its protein product is CASSIETHYGYTF.

The rearrangement joins TRBV11-2 to TRBJ1-3; 8 bases line up with TRBD1. Per the germline V gene, CDR1 is SGHAT and CDR2 is FQNNGV. With V trimmed by 4 bases and J by 2 bases, 4 bases remained unmatched. The CDR3 runs to 15 residues. The CDR3 bases are TGTGCCAGCAGCTCCCTGGACAGGGCTGGAAACACCATATATTTT. Translating it yields CASSSLDRAGNTIYF.

This chain connects TRBV19 to TRBJ1-1; 8 nucleotides match TRBD1. J lost 0 bases, V lost 10 bases, and 10 bases had no gene match. CDR3 length: 15 residues. Germline V gene data show CDR1 as LNHDA and CDR2 as SQIVND (reference sequence). The CDR3 sequence: CATAGGNPLNTEAFF. For the CDR3, the DNA is TGTGCCACCGCAGGGGGCAACCCGCTGAACACTGAAGCTTTCTTT.

The rearrangement joins TRBV29-1 to TRBJ2-5, with TRBD2 matching over 9 bases. J gave up 4 bases and V 4 bases, and 1 base lay outside the gene matches. There are 12 residues in the CDR3. CDR1 is SQVTM, CDR2 ANQGSEA, per germline. CDR3 amino acids: CSVVTSGETQYF. The CDR3 coding sequence is TGCAGCGTTGTGACTAGCGGAGAGACCCAGTACTTC.

The rearrangement links TRBV27 to TRBJ2-1; TRBD2 agrees at 8 bases. This CDR3 is 15 amino acids long. V lost 6 bases, J lost 5 bases, and 9 bases stayed unmatched. Per germline, CDR1 MNHEY and CDR2 SMNVEV (reference sequence). The CDR3 loop reads CASSQLSGANNEQFF. The CDR3 DNA reads TGTGCCAGCAGCCAACTTAGCGGGGCCAACAATGAGCAGTTCTTC.

The sample holds a few counts of this clone. The genes are TRBV29-1 and TRBJ1-2, with D tentatively TRBD1 (5 bases). Trimming removed 5 bases at V and 6 bases at J, with 7 bases between. The CDR3 totals 10 residues. CDR1 is SQVTM, CDR2 ANQGSEA, per germline. For the CDR3, the DNA is TGCAGCGTTCCAGGGCATGGCTACACCTTC. It yields the protein CSVPGHGYTF. The variable domain in full, with the rest retrieved from reference TRBV29-1 and TRBJ1-2, is SAVISQKPSRDICQRGTSLTIQCQVDSQVTMMFWYRQQPGQSLTLIATANQGSEATYESGFVIDKFPISRPNLTFSTLTVSNMSPEDSSIYLCSVPGHGYTFGSGTRLTVV.

The chain combines TRBV6-5 with TRBJ1-2, with D hard to call. Trimming took off 2 bases at V and 7 bases at J, with 17 bases between the two ends. Germline V CDR1 and CDR2: MNHEY, SVGAGI. The CDR3 is 15 amino acids. CDR3 coding DNA: TGTGCCAGCAGTTACAATCCCATCGAGGCTTCTGGCTACACCTTC. The encoded protein is CASSYNPIEASGYTF.

The CDR3 region is CSVASAAAGANVLTF. In DNA, the CDR3 is TGCAGCGTGGCTTCAGCGGCGGCTGGGGCCAACGTCCTGACTTTC. The chain employs TRBV29-1 and TRBJ2-6; TRBD2 might be the D (5 bases). From germline, CDR1 is SQVTM and CDR2 ANQGSEA. Trimming pared 6 bases from V and 2 bases from J, leaving 14 bases between. The length of the CDR3 is 15 residues.

The rearrangement uses TRBV5-1 and TRBJ2-2; 9 nucleotides align to TRBD1. CDR1 is SGHRS and CDR2 is YFSETQ in the germline V gene. Unmatched junction bases numbered 6, after V lost 4 bases and J lost 5 bases. The CDR3 loop spans 15 amino acids. In nucleotides, the CDR3 is TGCGCCAGCAGCCCGGAGGGACAGGGAACCGGGGAGCTGTTTTTT. It is translated as CASSPEGQGTGELFF.

In its sample, this clone was seen a few times. V usage is TRBV7-3 and J usage is TRBJ2-7; 9 bases are shared with TRBD1. The CDR3 contains 14 residues. J lost 3 bases, V lost 2 bases, and 2 bases had no gene match. Looked up from germline, CDR1 is SGHTA and CDR2 is FQGTGA. The CDR3: CASSLGTGIYEQYF. CDR3 DNA: TGTGCCAGCAGCTTAGGGACAGGGATCTACGAGCAGTACTTC.

The V call is TRBV27, the J call TRBJ2-1; 12 nucleotides line up with TRBD2. The germline CDR1 and CDR2 sequences are MNHEY and SMNVEV (reference sequence). Germline trimming cut 6 bases from V and 7 bases from J; bases unmatched to any gene: 10. There are 16 residues in the CDR3. In DNA form, the CDR3 reads TGTGCCAGCAGACCTCACCTAGCGGGAGGGGATAATGAGCAGTTCTTC. Amino acid sequence: CASRPHLAGGDNEQFF.